Here is one TCR beta chain with its context. Antigen specificity is unknown. The data were taken from a study of siplizumab effects on memory and regulatory T cells. General study findings and limits: Proliferating Tregs from siplizumab cultures lacked functional confirmation of suppression. Unstimulated subsets contained matches for only a minor fraction of alloreactive clones. Memory cells seemed less diverse than naive T cells, which seemed major alloresponse contributors.

Assays covered 100,000 or so TCR templates per sample. Produced via immunoSEQ multiplex PCR; TCRdb's table is partial and in-frame only. The data contain more than 85,000 clones, 80% to 95% of them singletons. V dropped 2 bases and J dropped 2 bases, with 9 bases sitting between them. Germline lookup yields CDR1 SNHLY and CDR2 FYNNEI. The CDR3 length is 14 residues. The rearrangement joins TRBV2 to TRBJ1-1; possibly TRBD1 for D (6 bases). Sequenced input: CD4+ T cells sorted from blood. This receptor was identified in a human donor in good health. This chain's CDR3 is CASSESQGNTEAFF. The DNA of the CDR3 is TGTGCCAGCAGTGAATCACAGGGAAACACTGAAGCTTTCTTT.